The present entry profiles one T cell receptor beta chain with its context. This entry is derived from a study of blood T cell repertoires in COVID-19. Study at large: The origin of the acute and convalescent COVID-19 samples was the United States, Italy and Spain. PBMCs, B-cell-depleted T cells, or T cells provided the cDNA or gDNA that made up the material.

Per the original data handling: Quantification of nucleated cells was approximated via reference gene primer amplification. TCRdb's copy holds only in-frame clones and misses some; the assay was immunoSEQ multiplex PCR. V and J calls plus clone size are reproduced from that table; the DNA served to infer D and trimming. Of under 200,000 clones listed, around 90% are singletons. With 7 bases removed from V and 0 bases from J, the gap between germline ends came to 13 bases. This CDR3 has 14 residues. CDR1 is MNHEY, CDR2 SVGAGI, per germline. The chain joins TRBV6-5 to TRBJ2-7; TRBD1 is a possible D gene (6 bases). The TCR was taken from a man between 60 and 75 years old with active or convalescent COVID-19. Source material: peripheral blood. The CDR3 loop is CASKVGQSSYEQYF. CDR3 DNA: TGTGCCAGCAAAGTCGGACAGAGCTCCTACGAGCAGTACTTC.